This is a list of T cell receptor beta chains from one sample in a study of cytomegalovirus exposure and HLA in healthy donors. Here immunoSEQ multiplex PCR was the method, and the copy in TCRdb shows in-frame clones only, minus some. The sample consists of about 150,000 clones, roughly 9.7% of them appearing once. The sequenced sample was PBMCs. The origin of the receptors is a man aged 50-59 years in good health and CMV-seronegative. CDR3s include the opening cysteine and the closing phenylalanine or tryptophan. A D gene is named only where the DNA matches it firmly. Only some rows state a clone size, as once, few, many or a class for expanded clones.

size,J,V,D,DNA,CDR3
many,TRBJ1-1,TRBV5-1,TRBD1,TGCGCCAGCAGCGATGGACAGGGGAGTTCTACTGAAGCTTTCTTT,CASSDGQGSSTEAFF
NA,TRBJ1-1,TRBV9,NA,TGTGCCAGCAGCGTAATGGAGGGGCTGAACACTGAAGCTTTCTTT,CASSVMEGLNTEAFF
few,TRBJ2-7,TRBV2,NA,TGTGCCAGCAGTGAATCGGCTAGACTCTACGAGCAGTACTTC,CASSESARLYEQYF
NA,TRBJ2-7,TRBV14,NA,TGTGCCAGCGGGTCAGGGTACGAGCAGTACTTC,CASGSGYEQYF
NA,TRBJ1-6,TRBV9,TRBD1,TGTGCCAGCAGCGTCATGGAGGGGGCTGGTTCACCCCTCCACTTT,CASSVMEGAGSPLHF
few,TRBJ2-4,TRBV2,TRBD1,TGTGCCAGCAGTGATGACAGGGTTCTAGCCAAAAACATTCAGTACTTC,CASSDDRVLAKNIQYF
few,TRBJ2-2,TRBV19,NA,TGTGCCAGTAGTAGGGGAAATCGGGGCGGGGAGCTGTTTTTT,CASSRGNRGGELFF
few,TRBJ1-4,TRBV14,NA,TGTGCCAGCAGCCAAATTGGACAGCCTCGTAATGAAAAACTGTTTTTT,CASSQIGQPRNEKLFF
NA,TRBJ1-5,TRBV19,TRBD1,TGTGCCAGTAGTCCAAGGGGACAGGCGAGGAGGAGTCAGCCCCAGCATTTT,CASSPRGQARRSQPQHF
NA,TRBJ2-5,TRBV2,TRBD1,TGTGCCAGCAGTGCCACAGGGGTCAGAGAGACCCAGTACTTC,CASSATGVRETQYF
NA,TRBJ2-1,TRBV28,TRBD2,TGTGCCAGCAGTCAACGGACTAGCGGGAGATACAATGAGCAGTTCTTC,CASSQRTSGRYNEQFF
few,TRBJ1-1,TRBV5-1,TRBD1,TGCGCCAGCAGCTCATGGACAGGAGACACTGAAGCTTTCTTT,CASSSWTGDTEAFF
few,TRBJ1-1,TRBV7-3,NA,TGTGCCAGCAGCAAGACAGGAGTCAACACTGAAGCTTTCTTT,CASSKTGVNTEAFF
few,TRBJ1-1,TRBV5-1,NA,TGCGCCAGCAGCAATCAGATGAACACTGAAGCTTTCTTT,CASSNQMNTEAFF
NA,TRBJ2-1,TRBV5-3,NA,TGTGCCAGAAGCCACGCGGGGTGGGGTGAGCAGTTCTTC,CARSHAGWGEQFF
NA,TRBJ2-4,TRBV5-4,NA,TGTGCCAGCAGCTTCGGACAAGGGAGGAACATTCAGTACTTC,CASSFGQGRNIQYF
NA,TRBJ2-7,TRBV28,TRBD1,TGTGCCAGCAGTTTTCAGTCAGGGGGTAGGTACGAGCAGTACTTC,CASSFQSGGRYEQYF
few,TRBJ2-5,TRBV5-1,NA,TGCGCCAGCAGCTCGGGCCGGGACAAACTACAAGAGACCCAGTACTTC,CASSSGRDKLQETQYF
few,TRBJ1-2,TRBV28,NA,TGTGCCAGCAGCCGTGGGGCGACAGGAATTAACTATGGCTACACCTTC,CASSRGATGINYGYTF
NA,TRBJ1-2,TRBV11-2,TRBD1,TGTGCCAGCAGCTTAGCAGGGGGGTCCTATGGCTACACCTTC,CASSLAGGSYGYTF
few,TRBJ2-7,TRBV6-1,NA,TGTGCCAGCAGTGACCGGCAGGGGCCTTCCTACGAGCAGTACTTC,CASSDRQGPSYEQYF
NA,TRBJ1-2,TRBV30,NA,TGTGCCTGGGAAGGGGCCCCCGGCGTAATTATGCCCTATGGCTACACCTTC,CAWEGAPGVIMPYGYTF
NA,TRBJ2-5,TRBV18,TRBD1,TGTGCCAGCTCACTAGGACAGGGTGAGACCCAGTACTTC,CASSLGQGETQYF
NA,TRBJ2-5,TRBV18,NA,TGTGCCAGCTCACCACCGGCAGGGGATAAAGAGACCCAGTACTTC,CASSPPAGDKETQYF
NA,TRBJ1-1,TRBV9,TRBD1,TGTGCCAGCAGCCCACGCCCGGACAGGGCCGCTTTCTTT,CASSPRPDRAAFF
NA,TRBJ1-2,TRBV27,NA,TGTGCCAGCAGTCGGGGGTACAAGGACCAGGCCTTAAACTATGGCTACACCTTC,CASSRGYKDQALNYGYTF
few,TRBJ1-6,TRBV7-9,TRBD1,TGTGCCAGCAGCTGGACAGGGGGGTCCTATAATTCACCCCTCCACTTT,CASSWTGGSYNSPLHF
few,TRBJ2-2,TRBV6-7,TRBD1,TGTGCCAGCAGCCGAAAGACAGGGAGCACCGGGGAGCTGTTTTTT,CASSRKTGSTGELFF
NA,TRBJ1-1,TRBV21-1,NA,TGTGCCAGCAGCAAAGTTATAGCATCTACAGGGTTAGGCACTGAAGCTTTCTTT,CASSKVIASTGLGTEAFF
few,TRBJ1-5,TRBV18,TRBD1,TGTGCCAGCTCACCGCGCCAGGGACAGGTGAATCAGCCCCAGCATTTT,CASSPRQGQVNQPQHF
NA,TRBJ2-7,TRBV5-1,TRBD1,TGCGCCAGCAGCTTGGACAGGGGCTACGAGCAGTACTTC,CASSLDRGYEQYF
few,TRBJ1-1,TRBV7-3,TRBD1,TGTGCCAGCAGCTTGGGACAGGCGAACACTGAAGCTTTCTTT,CASSLGQANTEAFF
NA,TRBJ1-2,TRBV5-1,NA,TGCGCCAGCAGCCTTTCGGGGGGGGCTTATCTTGGCTACACCTTC,CASSLSGGAYLGYTF
few,TRBJ1-4,TRBV2,NA,TGTGCCAGCAGTGAAGGTGGGCAGGGAGGTGAAAAACTGTTTTTT,CASSEGGQGGEKLFF
few,TRBJ2-7,TRBV21-1,NA,TGTGCCAGCAGCAAAGTCACAGCCCCGAGCCACGAGCAGTACTTC,CASSKVTAPSHEQYF
NA,TRBJ2-1,TRBV7-2,NA,TGTGCCAGCAGCCCCCGGTCAATGAGCTCCTACAATGAGCAGTTCTTC,CASSPRSMSSYNEQFF
NA,TRBJ2-5,TRBV6-5,NA,TGTGCCAGCAGGTCTCGTAGGGGGCCGGGGGAGCAGTACTTC,CASRSRRGPGEQYF
few,TRBJ2-7,TRBV6-5,TRBD2,TGTGCCAGCAGTTACTCGATTATGCGGGGGTCCTACGAGCAGTACTTC,CASSYSIMRGSYEQYF
few,TRBJ2-1,TRBV10-1,NA,TGCGCCAGCAGTGAGTCAGGGGCCGGATCCTACAATGAGCAGTTCTTC,CASSESGAGSYNEQFF
few,TRBJ1-5,TRBV29-1,TRBD1,TGCAGCGTCGGGACAGGGTCTTTCGATCAGCCCCAGCATTTT,CSVGTGSFDQPQHF
NA,TRBJ1-1,TRBV7-3,NA,TGTGCCAGCAGCCCCTCCGTTAGGCGGGGCGTAAACACTGAAGCTTTCTTT,CASSPSVRRGVNTEAFF
few,TRBJ2-7,TRBV25-1,NA,TGTGCCAGCAGTACTTCCGGGACTTCCTACGAGCAGTACTTC,CASSTSGTSYEQYF
few,TRBJ1-2,TRBV10-2,NA,TGCGCCAGCAGCTACGACCCCGAGGGCGTTGGCTACACCTTC,CASSYDPEGVGYTF
NA,TRBJ2-7,TRBV29-1,TRBD2,TGCAGCGTTGAAGACCCTCGGGGGGGAAACGAGCAGTACTTC,CSVEDPRGGNEQYF
NA,TRBJ2-1,TRBV5-1,NA,TGCGCCAGCAGGATAGCGGACCTTTACAATGAGCAGTTCTTC,CASRIADLYNEQFF
NA,TRBJ1-1,TRBV28,NA,TGTGCCAGCAGGCAGGGATTCCTCCGCTCGAACACTGAAGCTTTCTTT,CASRQGFLRSNTEAFF
NA,TRBJ2-5,TRBV14,NA,TGTGCCAGCAGCCCAGGCCAAGAGACCCAGTACTTC,CASSPGQETQYF
few,TRBJ1-1,TRBV7-6,NA,TGTGCCAGCACTCGAACAGCGAACACTGAAGCTTTCTTT,CASTRTANTEAFF
NA,TRBJ2-1,TRBV6-4,TRBD2,TGTGCCAGCAGTGACTCTGCGGGGGGGCCGAATGAGCAGTTCTTC,CASSDSAGGPNEQFF
NA,TRBJ2-2,TRBV11-2,NA,TGTGCCAGCAGCTTAGACGTCCTCGCCGGGGAGCTGTTTTTT,CASSLDVLAGELFF
few,TRBJ2-3,TRBV5-1,TRBD2,TGCGCCAGCAGCTTGGTCGGGAGGGCCACAGATACGCAGTATTTT,CASSLVGRATDTQYF
few,TRBJ2-7,TRBV5-4,NA,TGTGCCAGCAGCCCTTATGGTATAGACAGACATAGTGTCGAGCAGTACTTC,CASSPYGIDRHSVEQYF
few,TRBJ2-1,TRBV5-1,TRBD1,TGCGCCAGCAGCTTGTCGGGACAGGGCTACAATGAGCAGTTCTTC,CASSLSGQGYNEQFF
few,TRBJ2-1,TRBV19,TRBD2,TGTGCCAGTAGTATATGGCTAGCGGGAGGATTTAAGACCTACAATGAGCAGTTCTTC,CASSIWLAGGFKTYNEQFF
few,TRBJ1-1,TRBV6-1,TRBD1,TGTGCCAGCAGTCGGGACAGGGTGGGGATCACTGAAGCTTTCTTT,CASSRDRVGITEAFF
NA,TRBJ1-1,TRBV9,TRBD1,TGTGCCAGCAGCGCTACACAGGGGGGCTCAGGCGCTTTCTTT,CASSATQGGSGAFF
few,TRBJ2-7,TRBV5-1,NA,TGCGCCAGCAGGTCCGGGACTCAGACCTACGAGCAGTACTTC,CASRSGTQTYEQYF
once,TRBJ1-3,TRBV4-1,NA,TGCGCCAGCAGCCAAGATCGGGCGGGGGGGCCTGGAAACACCATATATTTT,CASSQDRAGGPGNTIYF
NA,TRBJ1-2,TRBV4-1,TRBD1,TGCGCCAGCAGCCCCGGGACAGGGCATCGGTATGGCTACACCTTC,CASSPGTGHRYGYTF